The present T cell receptor beta chain was sequenced within a study of blood T cell repertoires in COVID-19. In the study overall: Samples came from the United States, Italy and Spain, spanning acute and convalescent COVID-19.

Seattle cases were enrolled at active infection and followed longitudinally. The V gene's germline CDR1 is MNHEY and CDR2 SVGAGI. V trimming: 2 bases; J trimming: 6 bases; junction bases outside the gene matches: 1. The CDR3 consists of 13 residues. Original methodology: Amplification of reference gene primers was used by the study to estimate nucleated cell counts. Sequenced by immunoSEQ multiplex PCR; TCRdb stores in-frame clones only, minus some. The V and J calls and clone size come from that table; D and trimming were worked out from the DNA. The sample records about 370,000 clones, roughly 90% being singletons.

The V call is TRBV6-5, the J call TRBJ1-1; 9 positions match TRBD1. Sequencing was carried out using peripheral blood. This sequence was found in a woman in her twenties or thirties with COVID-19, enrolled during active disease. This chain's CDR3 is CASSYRTGAEAFF. CDR3 DNA: TGTGCCAGCAGTTACCGGACAGGGGCTGAAGCTTTCTTT.